Given below is one TCR beta chain in context. Its specificity is not known. CDR3 length: 14 amino acids. CDR1 and CDR2 (germline): MNHNS, SASEGT. Trimming took 6 bases from V and 6 from J; bases not matched to a gene: 7. The record originates from a study of cytomegalovirus exposure and HLA in healthy donors. Overall study findings and caveats: According to an earlier analysis, most TCR beta V segments yielded productive rearrangements about 87% or about 30% of the time.

The PCR employed 60 Vbeta primers together with 13 Jbeta primers. Some clones are missing from TCRdb's copy, which holds only in-frame ones; the method was immunoSEQ multiplex PCR. This sample has about 130,000 clones, with more than 75% found just once. Sequences were obtained from PBMCs. The TCR originated in a young man in good health and CMV-seronegative. The V gene is TRBV6-1, the J gene TRBJ2-3; 9 positions agree with TRBD1. CDR3 sequence reads: CASSGTGHLDTQYF. The DNA for the CDR3 is TGTGCCAGCAGCGGGACAGGGCATTTGGATACGCAGTATTTT.